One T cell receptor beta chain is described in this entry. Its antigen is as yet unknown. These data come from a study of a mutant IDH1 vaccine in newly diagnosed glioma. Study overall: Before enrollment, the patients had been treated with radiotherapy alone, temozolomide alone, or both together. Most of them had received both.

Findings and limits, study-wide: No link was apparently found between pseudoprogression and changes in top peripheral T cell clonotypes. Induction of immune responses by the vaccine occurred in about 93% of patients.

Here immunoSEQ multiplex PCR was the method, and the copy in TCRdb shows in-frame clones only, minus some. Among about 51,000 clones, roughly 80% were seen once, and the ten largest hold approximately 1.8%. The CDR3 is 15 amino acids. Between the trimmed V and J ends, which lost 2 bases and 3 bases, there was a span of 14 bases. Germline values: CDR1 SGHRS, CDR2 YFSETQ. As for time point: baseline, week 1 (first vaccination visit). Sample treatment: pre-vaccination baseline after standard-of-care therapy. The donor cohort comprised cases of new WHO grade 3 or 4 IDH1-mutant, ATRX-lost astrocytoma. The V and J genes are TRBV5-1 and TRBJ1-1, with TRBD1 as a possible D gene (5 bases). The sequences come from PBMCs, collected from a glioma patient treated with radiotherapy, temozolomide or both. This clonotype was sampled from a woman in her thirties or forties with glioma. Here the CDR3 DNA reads TGCGCCAGCAGCTTACCGGGACCGATCCACACTGAAGCTTTCTTT. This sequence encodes CASSLPGPIHTEAFF.